The 11 T cell receptor beta chains reported below all come from one sample, sequenced in a study of response to subunit inactivated influenza vaccine. TCRdb used MiXCR to reprocess the RT-PCR reads, holding one entry per CDR3 protein. Of a few hundred thousand distinct CDR3 sequences in the sample, around a fifth were seen once. This material consisted of PBMCs from blood, taken 21 months after vaccination. Source of these receptors: a man aged 45 to 70 who received an inactivated influenza vaccine.

This clonotype was detected a few times. The rearrangement joins TRBV15 to TRBJ1-2; 7 bases line up with TRBD1. Germline assignment: CDR1 LNHNV and CDR2 YYDKDF (reference sequence). CDR3 size: 13 residues. The junction had 8 bases not matched to a gene; V was cut back by 5 bases and J by 8 bases. CDR3 residues: CATSARTGSGYTF. The CDR3 DNA follows: TGTGCCACCAGCGCACGGACAGGTAGCGGCTACACCTTC.

This clonotype was recorded a few times. The chain employs TRBV29-1 and TRBJ1-1; TRBD1 agrees at 8 bases. V lost 2 bases, J lost 6 bases, and 8 bases stayed unmatched. This CDR3 is 14 amino acids long. Germline V gene sequence: CDR1 SQVTM, CDR2 ANQGSEA. Here the CDR3 DNA reads TGCAGCGTTGAAATCACGGGGACAGGAGCTGAAGCTTTCTTT. This sequence encodes CSVEITGTGAEAFF.

This clonotype was counted a few times. The chain recombines TRBV20-1 with TRBJ1-4; a weak D match, TRBD1 (6 bases). The CDR3 has 14 amino acids. Germline CDR1 reads DFQATT; CDR2 reads SNEGSKA (reference sequence). The germline V and J ends were trimmed by 6 bases and 7 bases, with 18 bases remaining between them. CDR3 in amino acids: CSARGVRGAEKLFF. As DNA, the CDR3 is TGCAGTGCGAGGGGGGTGCGAGGTGCTGAAAAACTGTTTTTT.

V gene TRBV7-8 combines with J gene TRBJ2-5, with a possible D match to TRBD1 (6 bases). CDR1 and CDR2 (germline): SGHVS, FQNEAQ. Trimming removed 4 bases at V and 3 bases at J, with 24 bases between. The length of the CDR3 is 18 residues. This chain's CDR3 is CASSSTVDQGHREETQYF. The DNA for the CDR3 is TGTGCCAGCAGCTCAACCGTGGACCAGGGGCATCGGGAAGAGACCCAGTACTTC.

A few counts support this clonotype. The chain has TRBV3-1 and TRBJ1-5; D ambiguous. Germline values: CDR1 LGHDT, CDR2 YNNKEL (reference sequence). V was clipped by 2 bases and J by 6 bases, with 11 bases between them. This CDR3 spans 14 amino acids. CDR3 DNA sequence: TGTGCCAGCAGCCAATTCCAATACGGTCAGCCCCAGCATTTT. Residues: CASSQFQYGQPQHF.

V and J are TRBV28 and TRBJ1-1; D unresolved. The germline V gene has CDR1 MDHEN and CDR2 SYDVKM. Trimming took off 2 bases at V and 3 bases at J, with 13 bases between the two ends. This CDR3 is built from 15 residues. The CDR3 here is CASSLMTLRDTEAFF. The CDR3 DNA reads as TGTGCCAGCAGTTTAATGACTCTAAGGGACACTGAAGCTTTCTTT.

This chain joins TRBV2 and TRBJ2-1; a possible D gene is TRBD1 (5 bases). Between the trimmed V and J ends, which lost 4 bases and 4 bases, there was a span of 11 bases. Germline CDR1 SNHLY, CDR2 FYNNEI. This CDR3 is built from 14 residues. The CDR3: CASSATSGYNEQFF. As DNA, the CDR3 is TGTGCCAGCAGTGCTACATCAGGGTACAATGAGCAGTTCTTC.

The table lists this clonotype with a few counts. This chain connects TRBV6-2 or TRBV6-3 to TRBJ1-6; D is uncertain. Between the trimmed V and J ends, which lost 4 bases and 2 bases, there was a span of 9 bases. Germline CDR1 is MNHEY and CDR2 is SVGEGT. There are 15 residues in the CDR3. DNA of the CDR3: TGTGCCAGCAGTTCGATACCTACCTATAATTCACCCCTCCACTTT. Its translation: CASSSIPTYNSPLHF.

V is TRBV5-1 and J is TRBJ2-7, with TRBD1 matching 9 bases. Trimming took 5 bases from V and 5 from J; bases not matched to a gene: 14. CDR1 is SGHRS, CDR2 YFSETQ, per germline. The CDR3 is made up of 16 amino acids. CDR3: CASRQGPGQGSDEQYF. As DNA, the CDR3 is TGCGCCAGCAGACAAGGGCCAGGACAGGGGTCTGACGAGCAGTACTTC.

The sample holds a few counts of this clonotype. This chain links TRBV7-2 with TRBJ1-2; D remains ambiguous. This CDR3 has 13 amino acids. V was trimmed by 4 bases and J by 2 bases, leaving 8 bases between them. CDR1 is SGHTA and CDR2 is FQGNSA in the germline V gene. The CDR3 protein is CASSWTLNYGYTF. CDR3 nucleotide sequence: TGTGCCAGCAGCTGGACCCTAAACTATGGCTACACCTTC. The whole variable domain, remainder taken from reference TRBV7-2 and TRBJ1-2, is GAGVSQSPSNKVTEKGKDVELRCDPISGHTALYWYRQSLGQGLEFLIYFQGNSAPDKSGLPSDRFSAERTGGSVSTLTIQRTQQEDSAVYLCASSWTLNYGYTFGSGTRLTVV.

This clonotype was seen a single time. V and J are TRBV20-1 and TRBJ2-3; TRBD2 matches 10 bases. The V and J ends lost 6 bases and 1 base, in that order; junction bases with no gene match: 7. The CDR3 totals 15 residues. CDR1 is DFQATT and CDR2 is SNEGSKA in the germline V gene (reference sequence). The CDR3: CSATALAGGTDTQYF. DNA for the CDR3: TGCAGTGCCACCGCCCTAGCGGGGGGCACAGATACGCAGTATTTT.